This TCR beta chain was sequenced in a study of shared clonotypes between healthy human individuals. A note on this clone: As yet, its antigen is unknown.

TCRdb's table, derived via immunoSEQ multiplex PCR, lists solely in-frame clones and lacks some. The table shows approximately 2,300,000 clones, with 85% to 95% occurring only once. General study results and limits: Some naive CD4 clonotypes, around 5%, turned up in common across several donors.

Germline V CDR1 and CDR2: SGHRS, YFSETQ. The CDR3 extends over 14 amino acids. Trimming took 4 bases from V and 4 from J, leaving 14 bases between them. This chain connects TRBV5-1 to TRBJ2-5; possibly TRBD2 for D (6 bases). The source material was naive CD4+ T cells from PBMCs. The sample's subset: CD45RA+ positively selected. This TCR was recovered from a man between 18 and 35 years old in good health. Some clones in this sample may be carry-over from other donors' samples. CDR3 region: CASSGTGRRETQYF. In nucleotides, the CDR3 is TGCGCCAGCAGCGGGACCGGGAGAAGAGAGACCCAGTACTTC.